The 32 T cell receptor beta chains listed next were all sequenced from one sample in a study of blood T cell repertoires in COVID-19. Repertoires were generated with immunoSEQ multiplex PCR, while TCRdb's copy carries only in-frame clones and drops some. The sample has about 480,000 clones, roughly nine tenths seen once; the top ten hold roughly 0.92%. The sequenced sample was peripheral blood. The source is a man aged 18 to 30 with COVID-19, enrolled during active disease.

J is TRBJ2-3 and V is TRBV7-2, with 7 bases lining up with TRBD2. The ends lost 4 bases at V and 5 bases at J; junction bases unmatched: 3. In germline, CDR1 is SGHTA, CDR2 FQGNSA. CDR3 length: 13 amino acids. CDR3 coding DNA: TGTGCCAGCAGCTGGACTAGTTTAGATACGCAGTATTTT. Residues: CASSWTSLDTQYF.

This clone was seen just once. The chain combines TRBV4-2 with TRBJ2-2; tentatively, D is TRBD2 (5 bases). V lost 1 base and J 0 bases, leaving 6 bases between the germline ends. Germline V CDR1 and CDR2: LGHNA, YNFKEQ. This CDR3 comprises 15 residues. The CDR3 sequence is CASSQGGANTGELFF. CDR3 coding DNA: TGTGCCAGCAGCCAAGGGGGAGCGAACACCGGGGAGCTGTTTTTT.

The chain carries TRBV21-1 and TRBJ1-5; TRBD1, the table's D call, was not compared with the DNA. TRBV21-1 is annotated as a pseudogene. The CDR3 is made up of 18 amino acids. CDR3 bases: TGTGCCAGCAGCCCCCCCGGGACAGGGGCCGATAGCAATCAGCCCCAGCATTTT. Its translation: CASSPPGTGADSNQPQHF.

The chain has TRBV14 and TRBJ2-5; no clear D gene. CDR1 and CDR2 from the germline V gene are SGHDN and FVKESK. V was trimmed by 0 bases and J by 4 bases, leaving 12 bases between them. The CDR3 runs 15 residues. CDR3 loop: CASSQDLGRGETQYF. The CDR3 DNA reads TGTGCCAGCAGCCAAGATCTAGGCAGAGGAGAGACCCAGTACTTC.

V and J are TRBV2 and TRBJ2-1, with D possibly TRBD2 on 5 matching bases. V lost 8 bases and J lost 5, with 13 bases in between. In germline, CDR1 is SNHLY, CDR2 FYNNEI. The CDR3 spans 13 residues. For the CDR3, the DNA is TGTGCCAGCGCGACGGGGATAAACAATGAGCAGTTCTTC. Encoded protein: CASATGINNEQFF.

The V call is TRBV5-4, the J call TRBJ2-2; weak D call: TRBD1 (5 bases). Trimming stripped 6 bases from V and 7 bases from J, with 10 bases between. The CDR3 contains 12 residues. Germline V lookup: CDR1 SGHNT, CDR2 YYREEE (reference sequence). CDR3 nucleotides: TGTGCCAGCACGGCGACAGTCGGGGAGCTGTTTTTT. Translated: CASTATVGELFF.

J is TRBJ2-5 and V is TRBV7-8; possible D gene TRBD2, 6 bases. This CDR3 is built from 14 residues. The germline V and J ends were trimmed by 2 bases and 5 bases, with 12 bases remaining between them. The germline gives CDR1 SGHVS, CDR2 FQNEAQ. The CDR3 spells CASSLRGGRETQYF. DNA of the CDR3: TGTGCCAGCAGCTTAAGGGGAGGCCGGGAGACCCAGTACTTC. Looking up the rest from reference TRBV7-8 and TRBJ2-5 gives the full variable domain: GAGVSQSPRYKVAKRGQDVALRCDPISGHVSLFWYQQALGQGPEFLTYFQNEAQLDKSGLPSDRFFAERPEGSVSTLKIQRTQQEDSAVYLCASSLRGGRETQYFGPGTRLLVL.

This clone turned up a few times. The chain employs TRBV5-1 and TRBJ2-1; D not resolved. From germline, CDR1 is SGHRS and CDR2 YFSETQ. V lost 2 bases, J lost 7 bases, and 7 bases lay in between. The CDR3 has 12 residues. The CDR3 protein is CASSFYGNEQFF. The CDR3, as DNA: TGCGCCAGCAGCTTTTACGGGAATGAGCAGTTCTTC. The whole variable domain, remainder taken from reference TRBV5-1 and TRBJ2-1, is KAGVTQTPRYLIKTRGQQVTLSCSPISGHRSVSWYQQTPGQGLQFLFEYFSETQRNKGNFPGRFSGRQFSNSRSEMNVSTLELGDSALYLCASSFYGNEQFFGPGTRLTVL.

CDR3: CASSSRGGEQYF. DNA for the CDR3: TGTGCCAGCAGTTCCAGGGGTGGAGAGCAGTACTTC. The chain uses TRBV6-6 and TRBJ2-7, with D possibly being TRBD1 (6 bases). The germline V gene encodes CDR1 MNHNY and CDR2 SVGAGI (reference sequence). V was shortened by 4 bases and J by 7 bases, with 11 bases between the two germline ends. This CDR3 has 12 amino acids.

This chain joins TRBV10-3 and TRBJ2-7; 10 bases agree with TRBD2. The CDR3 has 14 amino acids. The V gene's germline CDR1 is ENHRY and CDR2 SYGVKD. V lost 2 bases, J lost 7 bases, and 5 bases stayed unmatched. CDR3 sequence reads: CAISEGRTSGEQYF. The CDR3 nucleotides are TGTGCCATCAGTGAGGGGCGGACTAGCGGTGAGCAGTACTTC.

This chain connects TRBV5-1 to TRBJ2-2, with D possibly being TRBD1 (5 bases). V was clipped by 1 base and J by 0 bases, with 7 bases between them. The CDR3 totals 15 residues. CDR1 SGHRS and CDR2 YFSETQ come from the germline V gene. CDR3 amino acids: CASSLRQTNTGELFF. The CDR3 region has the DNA TGCGCCAGCAGCTTGCGACAGACGAACACCGGGGAGCTGTTTTTT.

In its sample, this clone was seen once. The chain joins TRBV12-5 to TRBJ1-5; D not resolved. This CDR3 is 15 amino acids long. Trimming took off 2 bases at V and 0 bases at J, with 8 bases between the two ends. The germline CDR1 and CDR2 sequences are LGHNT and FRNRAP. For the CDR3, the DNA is TGTGCTAGTGGTTTGTATACAACTAGCAATCAGCCCCAGCATTTT. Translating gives CASGLYTTSNQPQHF.

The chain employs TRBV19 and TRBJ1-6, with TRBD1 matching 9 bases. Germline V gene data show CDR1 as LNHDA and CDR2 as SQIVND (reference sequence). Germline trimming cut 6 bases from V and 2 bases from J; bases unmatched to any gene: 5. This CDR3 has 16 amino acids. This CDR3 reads CASRTGTGPYNSPLHF. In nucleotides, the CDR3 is TGTGCCAGTAGGACCGGGACAGGGCCCTATAATTCACCCCTCCACTTT.

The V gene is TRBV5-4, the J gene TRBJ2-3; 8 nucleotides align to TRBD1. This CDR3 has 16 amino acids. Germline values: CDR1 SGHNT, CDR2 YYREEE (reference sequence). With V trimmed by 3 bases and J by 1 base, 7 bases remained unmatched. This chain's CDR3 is CASSSPRDRRTDTQYF. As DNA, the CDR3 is TGTGCCAGCAGCTCGCCCCGGGACAGGCGCACAGATACGCAGTATTTT.

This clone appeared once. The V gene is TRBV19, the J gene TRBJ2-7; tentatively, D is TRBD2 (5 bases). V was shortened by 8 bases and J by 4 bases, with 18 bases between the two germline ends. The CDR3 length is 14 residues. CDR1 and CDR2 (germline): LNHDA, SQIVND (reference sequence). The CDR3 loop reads CASSNPGSIYEQYF. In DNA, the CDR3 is TGTGCCAGTTCCAACCCGGGGAGCATATACGAGCAGTACTTC.

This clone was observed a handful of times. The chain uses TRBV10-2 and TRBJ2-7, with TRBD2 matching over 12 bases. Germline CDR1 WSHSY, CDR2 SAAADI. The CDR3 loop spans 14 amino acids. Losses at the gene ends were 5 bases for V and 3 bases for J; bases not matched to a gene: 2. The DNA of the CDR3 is TGCGCCAGCAGTCTACTAGCGGGAGGCTACGAGCAGTACTTC. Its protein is CASSLLAGGYEQYF.

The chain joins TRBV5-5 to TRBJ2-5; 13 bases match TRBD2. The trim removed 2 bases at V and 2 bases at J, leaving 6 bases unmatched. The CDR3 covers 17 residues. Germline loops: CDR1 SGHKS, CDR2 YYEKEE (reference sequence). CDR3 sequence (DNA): TGTGCCAGCAGCTTCCCCGGGACTAGCGGGGATCAAGAGACCCAGTACTTC. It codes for CASSFPGTSGDQETQYF.

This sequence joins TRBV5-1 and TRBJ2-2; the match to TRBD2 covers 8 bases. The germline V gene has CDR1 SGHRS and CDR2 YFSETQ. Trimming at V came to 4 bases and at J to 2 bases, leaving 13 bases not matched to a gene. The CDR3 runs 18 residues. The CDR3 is CASSPRDSGDLNTGELFF. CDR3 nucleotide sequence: TGCGCCAGCAGCCCCCGGGATAGCGGGGATCTCAACACCGGGGAGCTGTTTTTT.

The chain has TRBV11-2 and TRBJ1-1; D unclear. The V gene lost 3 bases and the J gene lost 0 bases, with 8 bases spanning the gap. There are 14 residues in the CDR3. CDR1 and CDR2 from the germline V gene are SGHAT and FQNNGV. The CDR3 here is CASSFQALNTEAFF. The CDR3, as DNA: TGTGCCAGCAGCTTCCAGGCGCTGAACACTGAAGCTTTCTTT. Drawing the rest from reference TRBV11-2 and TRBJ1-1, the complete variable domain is EAGVAQSPRYKIIEKRQSVAFWCNPISGHATLYWYQQILGQGPKLLIQFQNNGVVDDSQLPKDRFSAERLKGVDSTLKIQPAKLEDSAVYLCASSFQALNTEAFFGQGTRLTVV.

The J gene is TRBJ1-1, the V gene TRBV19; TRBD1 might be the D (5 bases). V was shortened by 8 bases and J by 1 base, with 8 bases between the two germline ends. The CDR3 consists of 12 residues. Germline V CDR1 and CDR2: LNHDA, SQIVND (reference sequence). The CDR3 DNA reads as TGTGCCAGTTATCAGGGGAACACTGAAGCTTTCTTT. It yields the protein CASYQGNTEAFF.

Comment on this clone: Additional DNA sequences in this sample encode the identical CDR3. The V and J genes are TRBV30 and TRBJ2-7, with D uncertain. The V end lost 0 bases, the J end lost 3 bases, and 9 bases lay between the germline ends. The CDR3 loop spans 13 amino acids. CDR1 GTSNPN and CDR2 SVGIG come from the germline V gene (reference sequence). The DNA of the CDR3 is TGTGCCTGGAGTGTACTCTATCACTACGAGCAGTACTTC. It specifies CAWSVLYHYEQYF.

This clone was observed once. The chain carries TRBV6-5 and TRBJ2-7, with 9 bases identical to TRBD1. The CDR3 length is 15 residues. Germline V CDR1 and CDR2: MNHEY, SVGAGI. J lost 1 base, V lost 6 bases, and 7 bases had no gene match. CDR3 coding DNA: TGTGCCAGCAGCCCGGACAGGGGAGGTTCCTACGAGCAGTACTTC. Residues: CASSPDRGGSYEQYF.

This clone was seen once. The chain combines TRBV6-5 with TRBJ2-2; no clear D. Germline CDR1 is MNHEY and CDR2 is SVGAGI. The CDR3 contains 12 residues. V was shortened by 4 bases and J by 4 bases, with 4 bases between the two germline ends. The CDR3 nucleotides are TGTGCCAGCAGTTTCATCACCGGGGAGCTGTTTTTT. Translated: CASSFITGELFF.

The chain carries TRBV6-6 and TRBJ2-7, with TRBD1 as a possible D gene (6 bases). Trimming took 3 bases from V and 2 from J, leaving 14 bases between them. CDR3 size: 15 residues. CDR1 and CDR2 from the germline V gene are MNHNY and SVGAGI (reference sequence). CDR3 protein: CASSYGGQGAYEQYF. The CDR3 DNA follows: TGTGCCAGCAGTTATGGGGGACAAGGAGCCTACGAGCAGTACTTC.

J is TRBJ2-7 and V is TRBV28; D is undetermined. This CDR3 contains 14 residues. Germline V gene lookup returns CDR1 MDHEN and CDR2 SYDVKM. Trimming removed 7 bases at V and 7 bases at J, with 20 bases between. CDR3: CASISSTTVGEQYF. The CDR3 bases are TGTGCCAGCATATCCTCCACTACCGTTGGGGAGCAGTACTTC.

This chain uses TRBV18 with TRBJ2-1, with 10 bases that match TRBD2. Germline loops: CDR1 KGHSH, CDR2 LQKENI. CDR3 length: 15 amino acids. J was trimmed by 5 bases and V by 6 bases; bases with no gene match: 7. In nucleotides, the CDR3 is TGTGCCAGCTCGCTAGCTAGCGGGGGCAACAATGAGCAGTTCTTC. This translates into CASSLASGGNNEQFF.

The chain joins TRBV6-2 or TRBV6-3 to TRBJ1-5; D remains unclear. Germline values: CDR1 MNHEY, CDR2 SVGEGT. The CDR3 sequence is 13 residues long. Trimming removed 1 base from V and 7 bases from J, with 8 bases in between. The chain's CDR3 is CASSYFGEQPQHF. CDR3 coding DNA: TGTGCCAGCAGTTACTTCGGGGAACAGCCCCAGCATTTT.

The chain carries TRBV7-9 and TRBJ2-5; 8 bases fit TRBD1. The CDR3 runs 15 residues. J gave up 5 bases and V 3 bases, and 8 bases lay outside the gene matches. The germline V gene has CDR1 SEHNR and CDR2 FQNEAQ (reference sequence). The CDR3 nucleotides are TGTGCCAGCAGCTTTGGCGGGACAGGACGGGAGACCCAGTACTTC. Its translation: CASSFGGTGRETQYF.

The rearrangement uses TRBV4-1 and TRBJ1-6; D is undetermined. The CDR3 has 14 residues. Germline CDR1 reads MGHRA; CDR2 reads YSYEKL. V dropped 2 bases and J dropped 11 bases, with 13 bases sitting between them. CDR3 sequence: CASSQKRAGAPLHF. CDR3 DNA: TGCGCCAGCAGCCAAAAACGAGCCGGGGCACCCCTCCACTTT.

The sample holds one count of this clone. The CDR3 protein is CASSARTGGTGGYTF. The CDR3 coding sequence is TGTGCCAGCAGCGCCCGGACAGGGGGGACGGGTGGCTACACCTTC. The chain carries TRBV11-3 and TRBJ1-2; TRBD1 aligns across 10 bases. Per the germline V gene, CDR1 is SGHNT and CDR2 is YENEEA. J lost 7 bases, V lost 5 bases, and 10 bases had no gene match. The CDR3 has 15 amino acids.

The CDR3 DNA is TGTGCCAGCAGCTTAGCGGCGGGAGGCCCTAACTCCTACGAGCAGTACTTC. This codes for CASSLAAGGPNSYEQYF. The J gene is TRBJ2-7, the V gene TRBV7-9; 8 bases line up with TRBD2. V lost 0 bases, J lost 0 bases, and 7 bases stayed unmatched. This CDR3 has 17 residues. Germline lookup yields CDR1 SEHNR and CDR2 FQNEAQ (reference sequence).

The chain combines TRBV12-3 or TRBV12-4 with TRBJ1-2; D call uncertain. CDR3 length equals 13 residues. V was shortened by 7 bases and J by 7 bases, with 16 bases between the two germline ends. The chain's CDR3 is CASNRGTALGYTF. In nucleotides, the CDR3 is TGTGCCAGCAACCGAGGTACTGCGCTTGGCTACACCTTC.